The rows below give T cell receptor beta chains drawn from one sample of a study of blood T cell repertoires in COVID-19. Sequencing was performed with immunoSEQ multiplex PCR; in TCRdb, only in-frame clones are kept and a portion is missing. Of 150,000 to 200,000 clones detected, around 83% appear once; the ten largest clones hold around 7.3%. Sequenced material: peripheral blood. Receptors were obtained from a woman in her seventies with COVID-19, enrolled during active disease. Each CDR3 is given with its conserved first and last residue. The D gene is left open where the match is weak. Clone size, where shown, is once, few, many, or a class for clones that have expanded.

v_call,clone_size,d_call,j_call,cdr3_aa,cdr3_nt
TRBV24-1,-,TRBD2,TRBJ2-5,CATGGGAPETQYF,TGTGCCACCGGGGGAGGGGCCCCAGAGACCCAGTACTTC
TRBV2,few,TRBD1,TRBJ1-1,CASSEISGGTEAFF,TGTGCCAGCAGTGAAATTTCAGGGGGCACTGAAGCTTTCTTT
TRBV6-2/TRBV6-3,-,TRBD1,TRBJ1-5,CASSLGQGVSNQPQHF,TGTGCCAGCAGTTTAGGACAGGGGGTTAGCAATCAGCCCCAGCATTTT
TRBV27,-,-,TRBJ2-1,CASSLLTGAMVLNEQFF,TGTGCCAGCAGTTTGCTGACAGGCGCCATGGTCCTTAATGAGCAGTTCTTC
TRBV15,-,TRBD2,TRBJ2-7,CATSRGRLADYEQYF,TGTGCCACCAGCAGAGGGAGACTAGCGGATTACGAGCAGTACTTC
TRBV6-5,-,TRBD1,TRBJ1-6,CASSYSRGRDNSPLHF,TGTGCCAGCAGTTACTCCAGGGGGCGGGATAATTCACCCCTCCACTTT
TRBV29-1,-,TRBD1,TRBJ2-2,CSVGQGGELFF,TGCAGCGTTGGACAGGGCGGGGAGCTGTTTTTT
TRBV5-1,-,-,TRBJ2-5,CASSLAGVGGQETQYF,TGCGCCAGCAGCTTGGCGGGAGTGGGTGGCCAAGAGACCCAGTACTTC
TRBV5-4,-,TRBD1,TRBJ2-2,CASSFDRVGELFF,TGTGCCAGCAGCTTCGACAGGGTGGGGGAGCTGTTTTTT
TRBV27,-,-,TRBJ2-5,CASSSVNAGRETQYF,TGTGCCAGCAGTTCTGTAAACGCGGGGCGGGAGACCCAGTACTTC
TRBV7-9,-,TRBD1,TRBJ1-6,CASSTQGVGSPLHF,TGTGCCAGCAGCACACAGGGGGTGGGTTCACCCCTCCACTTT
TRBV7-9,once,-,TRBJ2-3,CASSLIGQSADTQYF,TGTGCCAGCAGTTTGATTGGACAGTCCGCGGATACGCAGTATTTT
TRBV6-2/TRBV6-3,-,-,TRBJ2-3,CASSDTSRDTQYF,TGTGCCAGCAGTGATACCTCCAGGGATACGCAGTATTTT
TRBV4-2,-,TRBD1,TRBJ2-7,CASSQEDRGLDEQYF,TGTGCCAGCAGCCAAGAAGACAGGGGGCTGGACGAGCAGTACTTC
TRBV18,-,TRBD1,TRBJ2-7,CASSPPGQGSSYEQYF,TGTGCCAGCTCACCGCCGGGACAGGGGTCCTCCTACGAGCAGTACTTC
TRBV5-1,-,-,TRBJ2-1,CASSLAEGADEQFF,TGCGCCAGCAGCTTGGCCGAAGGGGCCGATGAGCAGTTCTTC
TRBV5-1,-,TRBD1,TRBJ1-1,CASSGGQGAWNTEAFF,TGCGCCAGCAGCGGAGGACAGGGGGCATGGAACACTGAAGCTTTCTTT
TRBV19,-,TRBD1,TRBJ2-2,CASVGTVTGELFF,TGTGCCAGCGTGGGGACAGTTACCGGGGAGCTGTTTTTT
TRBV5-1,-,TRBD1,TRBJ2-7,CASSGQGNPNEQYF,TGCGCCAGCAGCGGACAGGGGAACCCTAACGAGCAGTACTTC
TRBV5-4,-,-,TRBJ2-5,CASSLARETQYF,TGTGCCAGCAGCTTGGCCCGGGAGACCCAGTACTTC
TRBV9,-,TRBD1,TRBJ1-6,CASSGGDRRNSPLHF,TGTGCCAGCAGCGGCGGGGACAGGCGAAATTCACCCCTCCACTTT
TRBV7-7,few,TRBD2,TRBJ2-1,CASSQTSGTFNEQFF,TGTGCCAGCAGCCAGACTAGCGGGACGTTCAATGAGCAGTTCTTC
TRBV28,-,-,TRBJ2-1,CASSTRAQGQFF,TGTGCCAGCTCAACCCGGGCCCAGGGGCAGTTCTTC
TRBV6-2/TRBV6-3,-,TRBD2,TRBJ2-7,CASTYGGSEYEQYF,TGTGCCAGCACTTACGGCGGGAGTGAGTACGAGCAGTACTTC
TRBV19,-,TRBD1,TRBJ1-5,CASSIGRTGVQPQHF,TGTGCCAGTAGTATAGGGAGGACAGGGGTTCAGCCCCAGCATTTT
TRBV10-1,-,TRBD1,TRBJ2-2,CASSDDRGTGELFF,TGCGCCAGCAGTGATGACAGGGGAACCGGGGAGCTGTTTTTT
TRBV29-1,-,TRBD1,TRBJ1-2,CSFNTGQYGYTF,TGCAGCTTCAATACGGGACAGTATGGCTACACCTTC
TRBV12-3/TRBV12-4,once,-,TRBJ1-2,CASTPGGSHTF,TGTGCCAGCACCCCGGGGGGGTCCCACACCTTC
TRBV5-6,-,TRBD2,TRBJ2-5,CASSHGLAGVKQETQYF,TGTGCCAGCAGCCACGGACTAGCGGGAGTTAAGCAAGAGACCCAGTACTTC
TRBV11-2,-,-,TRBJ2-5,CASSSTGRRGAQTQYF,TGTGCCAGCAGCTCTACTGGTAGGAGGGGAGCCCAGACCCAGTACTTC
TRBV2,once,TRBD2,TRBJ2-2,CAIERREGQNTGELFF,TGTGCCATCGAAAGGCGGGAGGGCCAGAACACCGGGGAGCTGTTTTTT
TRBV27,-,-,TRBJ2-3,CASSIQGRTDTQYF,TGTGCCAGCAGCATACAGGGGAGGACAGATACGCAGTATTTT
TRBV29-1,-,-,TRBJ1-2,CSVMGHSRNYGYTF,TGCAGCGTTATGGGCCACAGCAGGAACTATGGCTACACCTTC
TRBV24-1,-,TRBD1,TRBJ2-1,CATSDSTGRLYNEQFF,TGTGCCACCAGTGATTCGACAGGGCGATTATACAATGAGCAGTTCTTC
TRBV19,-,-,TRBJ1-2,CASSDGSRTASRGYTF,TGTGCCAGTAGTGACGGATCCCGGACAGCTTCAAGAGGCTACACCTTC
TRBV6-5,few,TRBD1,TRBJ1-1,CASSYGTGGANEAFF,TGTGCCAGCAGTTACGGGACAGGGGGCGCGAATGAAGCTTTCTTT
TRBV25-1,-,TRBD1,TRBJ1-1,CASRQGVTEAFF,TGTGCCAGCAGACAGGGGGTAACTGAAGCTTTCTTT
TRBV7-2,few,TRBD1,TRBJ2-1,CASSYKGQNNEQFF,TGTGCCAGCAGCTATAAGGGACAGAACAATGAGCAGTTCTTC
TRBV5-1,few,-,TRBJ1-1,CASSFSGLVDTEAFF,TGCGCCAGCAGCTTCTCAGGGTTGGTTGACACTGAAGCTTTCTTT
TRBV5-8,-,TRBD2,TRBJ2-4,CASSLEGAGGTKNIQYF,TGTGCCAGCAGCTTGGAAGGAGCGGGAGGGACCAAAAACATTCAGTACTTC
TRBV7-2,-,-,TRBJ1-5,CASSLGSTSNQPQHF,TGTGCCAGCAGCTTAGGGAGCACTAGCAATCAGCCCCAGCATTTT
TRBV11-2,-,TRBD2,TRBJ2-2,CASSQGGRAGTGELFF,TGTGCCAGCAGTCAAGGCGGGAGGGCCGGGACCGGGGAGCTGTTTTTT
TRBV18,many,-,TRBJ2-1,CASSPSSWEQFF,TGTGCCAGCTCACCATCGAGTTGGGAGCAGTTCTTC
TRBV28,-,-,TRBJ1-3,CASSSPGIDYSGNTIYF,TGTGCCAGCAGTTCCCCCGGGATAGATTACTCTGGAAACACCATATATTTT
TRBV7-2,-,TRBD1,TRBJ1-2,CASSSLDRVVGYTF,TGTGCCAGCAGCTCGTTGGACAGGGTGGTCGGCTACACCTTC
TRBV7-9,once,-,TRBJ1-6,CASSPKSRDSPLHF,TGTGCCAGCAGCCCTAAATCGAGGGATTCACCCCTCCACTTT
TRBV11-2,few,TRBD1,TRBJ2-5,CASSSDREETQYF,TGTGCCAGCAGCTCGGACAGGGAGGAGACCCAGTACTTC
TRBV28,-,TRBD1,TRBJ1-4,CASSFQGELNEKLFF,TGTGCCAGCAGTTTCCAGGGGGAGCTTAATGAAAAACTGTTTTTT
TRBV18,-,TRBD2,TRBJ2-1,CASSRSSSGRAYEQFF,TGTGCCAGCTCACGGTCTTCTAGCGGGAGGGCCTATGAGCAGTTCTTC
TRBV5-1,-,TRBD1,TRBJ1-2,CASSHTRDRGAYGYTF,TGCGCCAGCAGCCATACACGGGACAGGGGGGCCTATGGCTACACCTTC
TRBV19,-,TRBD2,TRBJ2-7,CASSVSGGPYEQYF,TGTGCCAGTAGTGTCTCGGGAGGGCCATACGAGCAGTACTTC